The 19 T cell receptor beta chains given below trace back to one sample, sequenced in a study of molecular identifiers for immune sequencing clone quantification (dated by TCRdb to between 2017 and 2018). To prepare the library, PCR was applied. TCRdb records Illumina HiSeq 4000 as the sequencer. TCRdb trimmed the raw reads at Q25, called clones with MiXCR and kept productive beta chains. Rows are unified per CDR3 protein, each entry keeping the most common DNA and genes. The sample table shows about 640,000 distinct CDR3 sequences, and just under 20% are seen once. Around 0.9% of the sample comes from the top ten. The specimen was naive CD8+ T cells from blood, with Jurkat cell RNA spiked in. The cell subset or site label, read with the paper, signifies: FACS-sorted CD8+CD4-CCR7+CD45RA+ naive T cells. The receptors were sampled from a human donor in good health. Some libraries in this study had Jurkat cell RNA spiked in.

Details on this clonotype: Given a much more abundant clone one base away, this may be a read error. The rearrangement joins TRBV13 to TRBJ1-2, with 7 bases identical to TRBD1. CDR1 is PRHDT and CDR2 is FYEKMQ in the germline V gene (reference sequence). The CDR3 has 14 residues. Here the CDR3 reads CASRFDRDGYGYTF. The CDR3 nucleotides are TGTGCCAGCCGCTTTGACAGGGATGGCTATGGCTACACCTTC.

This clonotype came up many times. The chain has TRBV10-3 and TRBJ2-3; 7 nucleotides match TRBD2. This CDR3 has 15 amino acids. Germline CDR1 ENHRY, CDR2 SYGVKD. V lost 3 bases to trimming and J lost 2 bases; unmatched junction nucleotides: 5. CDR3 nucleotide sequence: TGTGCCATCAGTGAAGAACTAGCGAACACAGATACGCAGTATTTT. Its translation is CAISEELANTDTQYF.

This clonotype has a handful of counts. The V gene is TRBV6-5, the J gene TRBJ2-3; D possibly corresponds to TRBD1 (6 bases). Germline CDR1 is MNHEY and CDR2 is SVGAGI. This CDR3 comprises 15 residues. The V end lost 6 bases, the J end lost 0 bases, and 13 bases lay between the germline ends. CDR3 sequence reads: CASSDPGHSTDTQYF. The CDR3 DNA follows: TGTGCCAGCAGCGATCCGGGACACAGCACAGATACGCAGTATTTT.

This clonotype appeared many times. V gene TRBV6-2 or TRBV6-3 combines with J gene TRBJ1-4; the D gene is possibly TRBD1 (6 bases). The CDR3 sequence is 17 residues long. V lost 2 bases to trimming and J lost 0 bases, with 13 bases between them. Germline V lookup: CDR1 MNHEY, CDR2 SVGEGT. This CDR3 reads CASSYVAGESTNEKLFF. CDR3 bases: TGTGCCAGCAGTTACGTCGCAGGGGAGTCAACTAATGAAAAACTGTTTTTT.

Concerning this clonotype itself: A much larger clone sits a single nucleotide away, making a read error possible. The chain carries TRBV5-6 and TRBJ1-4, with D perhaps matching TRBD1 (6 bases). The CDR3 spans 14 residues. Germline lookup yields CDR1 SGHDT and CDR2 YYEEEE. The CDR3 region is CVSSPGQTPEKLFF. CDR3 nucleotide sequence: TGTGTCAGCAGCCCCGGACAGACTCCTGAAAAACTGTTTTTT.

This clonotype was recorded many times. The chain recombines TRBV9 with TRBJ1-2, with D perhaps TRBD1 (6 bases). The CDR3 extends over 14 amino acids. Germline-derived CDR1 and CDR2 are SGDLS and YYNGEE. Trimming pared 7 bases from V and 4 bases from J, leaving 17 bases between. The chain's CDR3 is CASGPEGGGYGYTF. The CDR3 DNA reads TGTGCCAGCGGACCAGAGGGGGGCGGCTATGGCTACACCTTC.

At least ten counts were recorded for this clonotype. Relative to the germline gene, one junction end is altered; a read error may explain this. The chain links TRBV7-2 to TRBJ2-1, with 11 bases identical to TRBD2. The CDR3 is 12 residues long. CDR1 and CDR2 (germline): SGHTA, FQGNSA. CDR3 loop: CASSFSGGAEGF. The CDR3 coding sequence is TGTGCCAGCAGCTTTAGCGGGGGGGCCGAGGGGTTC.

Remarks on this clonotype: A single base separates this from a much larger clone, so it may be a read error. The conserved phenylalanine or tryptophan is not found at the CDR3 terminus, so this likely reflects a read error. The rearrangement links TRBV5-3 to TRBJ2-3, with 10 positions matching TRBD1. TRBV5-3 carries the ORF label, with uncertain function. V dropped 8 bases and J dropped 4; count of bases not matched to a gene: 16. This CDR3 region has 17 residues. DNA for the CDR3: TGTGCCAGCAGCCTCGTTCCCGGGACAGGGGAACCAGATACGCAGTATTAT. Protein sequence: CASSLVPGTGEPDTQYY.

The chain employs TRBV6-6 and TRBJ2-3; 11 bases match TRBD2. With V trimmed by 2 bases and J by 6 bases, 7 bases remained unmatched. This CDR3 contains 16 residues. Germline loops: CDR1 MNHNY, CDR2 SVGAGI (reference sequence). CDR3 loop: CASSYMTSGIFDTQYF. The CDR3, as DNA: TGTGCCAGCAGTTACATGACTAGCGGGATTTTTGATACGCAGTATTTT.

This clonotype was detected many times. The gene calls are TRBV12-3 or TRBV12-4 and TRBJ2-2; 7 bases fit TRBD2. V shed 7 bases, J shed 5 bases, and the junction held 13 bases outside the gene matches. The CDR3 covers 16 residues. CDR3 in amino acids: CASTVMGGSGTGELFF. CDR3 sequence (DNA): TGTGCCAGCACCGTTATGGGCGGGAGTGGGACCGGGGAGCTGTTTTTT.

The sample holds a few counts of this clonotype. A much larger clone lies one base from this, so it may be a read error. The CDR3 region has the DNA TGCGCCAGCAGCTTCCTAGGACTAGCGGGCGAGCGGTACTTC. Its translation: CASSFLGLAGERYF. This rearrangement joins TRBV5-1 to TRBJ2-7; 11 nucleotides align to TRBD2. The CDR3 length is 14 residues. Germline CDR1 is SGHRS and CDR2 is YFSETQ.

This clonotype turned up a few times. The rearrangement links TRBV5-6 to TRBJ2-5, with TRBD1 identical over 12 bases. V shed 3 bases and J 4 bases; nucleotides not matched to a gene: 4. Per germline, CDR1 SGHDT and CDR2 YYEEEE. The CDR3 is 15 residues long. CDR3 bases: TGTGCCAGCAGCTCGGGGGACAGGGGGCCAGAGACCCAGTACTTC. This codes for CASSSGDRGPETQYF.

This chain uses TRBV27 with TRBJ1-1; D may be TRBD1 (6 bases). This CDR3 is 14 amino acids long. Germline CDR1 is MNHEY and CDR2 is SMNVEV (reference sequence). With 4 bases removed from V and 1 base from J, the gap between germline ends came to 10 bases. The CDR3 coding sequence is TGTGCCAGCAGTTATATGGGGGCGAACACTGAAGCTTTCTTT. Translated: CASSYMGANTEAFF.

J is TRBJ1-1 and V is TRBV11-2; D is unclear. Trimming shortened V by 5 bases and J by 3 bases, and 19 bases separated the two germline ends. This CDR3 region has 16 residues. Germline loops: CDR1 SGHAT, CDR2 FQNNGV. CDR3: CASSTRGIQPYTEAFF. DNA for the CDR3: TGTGCCAGCAGCACCCGGGGAATTCAGCCCTACACTGAAGCTTTCTTT.

This clonotype has just one count. The germline gene is not matched at one end of the junction; a read error may be the cause. The chain combines TRBV6-1 with TRBJ2-1, with D perhaps TRBD1 (6 bases). CDR3 size: 15 residues. Germline CDR1 is MNHNS and CDR2 is SASEGT. CDR3 region: CASSEGRVGDNEQLF. CDR3 DNA: TGTGCCAGCAGTGAAGGGCGGGTGGGGGACAATGAGCAGCTCTTC.

Regarding this clonotype: This clone may be a read error of a much larger clone one base away. This sequence joins TRBV23-1 and TRBJ1-5; maybe TRBD1 (5 bases). TRBV23-1 falls under the ORF class, with uncertain function. V lost 8 bases to trimming and J lost 5 bases, with 16 bases between them. The CDR3 is 14 residues long. The CDR3 here is CASSRQFFDQPQHF. The DNA of the CDR3 is TGCGCCAGCTCCCGACAGTTTTTCGATCAGCCCCAGCATTTT.

V gene TRBV4-3 combines with J gene TRBJ2-7; the match to TRBD1 covers 7 bases. V was clipped by 1 base and J by 3 bases; unmatched bases: 6. The germline gives CDR1 LGHNA, CDR2 YSLEER. This CDR3 has 15 residues. This chain's CDR3 is CASSQAPGQIYEQYF. The CDR3 DNA follows: TGCGCCAGCAGCCAAGCTCCGGGACAGATCTACGAGCAGTACTTC.

This clonotype was counted at least ten times. The chain links TRBV4-1 to TRBJ2-7, with D maybe TRBD1 (6 bases). In germline, CDR1 is MGHRA, CDR2 YSYEKL. The ends were cut back, 3 bases at V and 0 bases at J, with 15 bases in the middle. CDR3 length: 16 residues. Here the CDR3 DNA reads TGCGCCAGCAGCCACACCTCCTCGGACAGCTCCTACGAGCAGTACTTC. Translated: CASSHTSSDSSYEQYF.

There are many counts of this clonotype. The V gene is TRBV6-5, the J gene TRBJ1-1, with D unresolved. V was pared by 0 bases and J by 4 bases, with 9 bases between. The CDR3 consists of 14 residues. The V gene's germline CDR1 is MNHEY and CDR2 SVGAGI. The CDR3 reads CASSYSLSGTEAFF. The CDR3 nucleotides are TGTGCCAGCAGTTACTCCCTCTCGGGCACTGAAGCTTTCTTT.